The rows below give T cell receptor beta chains drawn from one sample of a study of blood T cell repertoires in COVID-19. Measured with immunoSEQ multiplex PCR; TCRdb has only the in-frame clones, and not every one. The sample has about 150,000 clones, approximately 80% seen once; the top ten hold over 10%. The sequenced sample consisted of peripheral blood. The source of these receptors is a woman aged 55-69 years with COVID-19, enrolled during active disease. CDR3s include the opening cysteine and the closing phenylalanine or tryptophan. D genes are given only for firm matches. Size is stated for part of the rows, as once, few or many counts, or as a class when the clone is expanded.

D: TRBD1
J: TRBJ1-2
size: NA
V: TRBV19
CDR3: CASSAPGTGIGYTF
DNA: TGTGCCAGTAGTGCGCCCGGGACAGGGATCGGCTACACCTTC

D: NA
J: TRBJ1-2
size: once
V: TRBV6-1
CDR3: CASSEPGLYGYTF
DNA: TGTGCCAGCAGTGAACCAGGGCTCTATGGCTACACCTTC

D: TRBD2
J: TRBJ2-5
size: NA
V: TRBV6-5
CDR3: CASSLGLAGALRTQYF
DNA: TGTGCCAGCAGTTTGGGACTAGCGGGGGCCCTAAGGACCCAGTACTTC

D: NA
J: TRBJ1-2
size: few
V: TRBV6-5
CDR3: CASSYRTGTINYGYTF
DNA: TGTGCCAGCAGTTACCGGACGGGGACAATCAACTATGGCTACACCTTC

D: NA
J: TRBJ2-5
size: NA
V: TRBV24-1
CDR3: CATSDTSSPQETQYF
DNA: TGTGCCACCAGTGATACATCTAGCCCTCAAGAGACCCAGTACTTC

D: NA
J: TRBJ1-1
size: many
V: TRBV11-2
CDR3: CASSLEFGGALSEAFF
DNA: TGTGCCAGCAGCTTAGAATTCGGGGGAGCCCTCTCCGAAGCTTTCTTT

D: NA
J: TRBJ1-1
size: NA
V: TRBV2
CDR3: CASRGDTYTEAFF
DNA: TGTGCCAGCAGAGGGGACACTTACACTGAAGCTTTCTTT

D: NA
J: TRBJ1-1
size: few
V: TRBV5-1
CDR3: CASSLGGGAFF
DNA: TGCGCCAGCAGCTTGGGTGGAGGCGCTTTCTTT

D: NA
J: TRBJ1-6
size: once
V: TRBV9
CDR3: CASSGRRNRASGSPLHF
DNA: TGTGCCAGCAGCGGAAGACGTAACAGGGCCAGTGGTTCACCCCTCCACTTT

D: NA
J: TRBJ2-2
size: once
V: TRBV6-5
CDR3: CASRLQALNTGELFF
DNA: TGTGCCAGCAGACTACAGGCCCTAAACACCGGGGAGCTGTTTTTT

D: NA
J: TRBJ2-1
size: NA
V: TRBV7-3
CDR3: CASSLTQGHHNEQFF
DNA: TGTGCCAGCAGCTTAACCCAGGGGCATCACAATGAGCAGTTCTTC

D: NA
J: TRBJ2-1
size: NA
V: TRBV6-5
CDR3: CACNREGLNEQFF
DNA: TGTGCCTGCAACAGGGAGGGCCTCAATGAGCAGTTCTTC

D: NA
J: TRBJ1-2
size: NA
V: TRBV3-1/TRBV3-2
CDR3: CASSQDRVARGYTF
DNA: TGTGCCAGCAGCCAAGACAGGGTGGCCCGAGGCTACACCTTC

D: NA
J: TRBJ2-3
size: NA
V: TRBV30
CDR3: CAWTQSLAGDTQYF
DNA: TGTGCCTGGACCCAAAGCTTGGCGGGTGATACGCAGTATTTT

D: TRBD2
J: TRBJ2-3
size: NA
V: TRBV7-9
CDR3: CASSLAFPGLAGDTQYF
DNA: TGTGCCAGCAGCTTAGCCTTTCCGGGACTAGCGGGGGATACGCAGTATTTT

D: TRBD2
J: TRBJ2-3
size: NA
V: TRBV5-1
CDR3: CASSLPRLAPDTQYF
DNA: TGCGCCAGCAGCTTGCCCCGACTAGCCCCAGATACGCAGTATTTT

D: NA
J: TRBJ1-5
size: NA
V: TRBV18
CDR3: CASSKGTNQPQHF
DNA: TGTGCCAGCTCCAAGGGGACAAATCAGCCCCAGCATTTT

D: TRBD1
J: TRBJ2-5
size: NA
V: TRBV5-5
CDR3: CASSKTGVTETQYF
DNA: TGTGCCAGCAGCAAGACAGGGGTCACGGAGACCCAGTACTTC

D: TRBD2
J: TRBJ2-7
size: many
V: TRBV28
CDR3: CASTSGGGGSYEQYF
DNA: TGTGCCAGCACCTCGGGAGGCGGGGGTTCCTACGAGCAGTACTTC

D: TRBD1
J: TRBJ2-1
size: NA
V: TRBV15
CDR3: CATSRGGSQGGLSRDEQFF
DNA: TGTGCCACCAGCAGAGGGGGTTCACAGGGGGGCCTATCTAGGGATGAGCAGTTCTTC

D: NA
J: TRBJ1-1
size: NA
V: TRBV5-4
CDR3: CASSAALGTNTEAFF
DNA: TGTGCCAGCAGCGCTGCTCTCGGGACTAACACTGAAGCTTTCTTT

D: TRBD1
J: TRBJ1-3
size: NA
V: TRBV18
CDR3: CASSAGTGDFLSGNTIYF
DNA: TGTGCCAGCTCAGCCGGGACAGGGGACTTCCTCTCTGGAAACACCATATATTTT

D: TRBD1
J: TRBJ1-1
size: few
V: TRBV19
CDR3: CASSLQGSRTEAFF
DNA: TGTGCCAGTAGCCTACAGGGGTCCCGCACTGAAGCTTTCTTT

D: NA
J: TRBJ1-5
size: NA
V: TRBV20-1
CDR3: CSASMRGDGNQPQHF
DNA: TGCAGTGCTAGTATGCGGGGGGATGGCAATCAGCCCCAGCATTTT

D: TRBD1
J: TRBJ1-6
size: NA
V: TRBV5-1
CDR3: CASTLGGTESPLHF
DNA: TGCGCCAGCACCCTAGGGGGGACAGAGTCACCCCTCCACTTT

D: NA
J: TRBJ1-5
size: NA
V: TRBV5-1
CDR3: CASSLQGQPHQPQHF
DNA: TGCGCCAGCAGCTTACAGGGCCAACCCCATCAGCCCCAGCATTTT

D: NA
J: TRBJ2-5
size: NA
V: TRBV5-1
CDR3: CASSLRPSAEETQYF
DNA: TGCGCCAGCAGCTTGAGGCCTAGCGCAGAAGAGACCCAGTACTTC

D: NA
J: TRBJ1-1
size: NA
V: TRBV14
CDR3: CASSRQHGVTEAFF
DNA: TGTGCCAGCAGCCGACAGCACGGAGTCACTGAAGCTTTCTTT

D: NA
J: TRBJ1-5
size: NA
V: TRBV12-3/TRBV12-4
CDR3: CASSLAQSFPQHF
DNA: TGTGCCAGCAGTTTAGCACAGTCCTTTCCCCAGCATTTT

D: NA
J: TRBJ1-6
size: NA
V: TRBV11-2
CDR3: CASSLQGQSPLHF
DNA: TGTGCCAGCAGCTTACAGGGGCAATCACCCCTCCACTTT

D: NA
J: TRBJ1-5
size: NA
V: TRBV24-1
CDR3: CATSALDSRRQPQHF
DNA: TGTGCCACCAGTGCCCTGGACAGCCGGCGTCAGCCCCAGCATTTT

D: TRBD2
J: TRBJ2-1
size: NA
V: TRBV12-5
CDR3: CASGLVRASGGIEQFF
DNA: TGTGCTAGTGGTTTGGTACGGGCTAGCGGGGGGATTGAGCAGTTCTTC

D: TRBD1
J: TRBJ1-4
size: few
V: TRBV7-2
CDR3: CASSFPGQGREKLFF
DNA: TGTGCCAGCAGCTTCCCGGGACAGGGTCGGGAAAAACTGTTTTTT

D: NA
J: TRBJ1-2
size: NA
V: TRBV7-3
CDR3: CASSLSGATPLYGYTF
DNA: TGTGCCAGCAGCTTATCAGGGGCTACTCCGCTCTATGGCTACACCTTC

D: NA
J: TRBJ1-5
size: NA
V: TRBV25-1
CDR3: CASSERSNQPQHF
DNA: TGTGCCAGCAGTGAGAGGAGCAATCAGCCCCAGCATTTT

D: NA
J: TRBJ1-5
size: NA
V: TRBV5-1
CDR3: CASSYSWGRDYQPQHF
DNA: TGCGCCAGCAGCTATAGCTGGGGGAGGGACTATCAGCCCCAGCATTTT

D: TRBD2
J: TRBJ2-1
size: once
V: TRBV19
CDR3: CASSSYGLAGGPVDEQFF
DNA: TGTGCCAGTAGTTCCTACGGACTAGCGGGAGGGCCCGTGGATGAGCAGTTCTTC

D: TRBD1
J: TRBJ2-5
size: NA
V: TRBV6-5
CDR3: CASSRDRDETQYF
DNA: TGTGCCAGCAGCCGGGACAGGGACGAGACCCAGTACTTC

D: TRBD1
J: TRBJ1-2
size: NA
V: TRBV3-1/TRBV3-2
CDR3: CASSGQGTDGYTF
DNA: TGTGCCAGCAGCGGACAGGGGACCGATGGCTACACCTTC

D: TRBD1
J: TRBJ2-3
size: NA
V: TRBV30
CDR3: CAWRPTGGLADTQYF
DNA: TGTGCCTGGAGACCCACAGGGGGCTTGGCAGATACGCAGTATTTT

D: NA
J: TRBJ1-1
size: few
V: TRBV12-3/TRBV12-4
CDR3: CASSFQGNTEAFF
DNA: TGTGCCAGCAGTTTTCAGGGGAACACTGAAGCTTTCTTT

D: NA
J: TRBJ1-1
size: few
V: TRBV11-2
CDR3: CASSLVVSTEAFF
DNA: TGTGCCAGCAGCTTAGTGGTGAGCACTGAAGCTTTCTTT

D: TRBD1
J: TRBJ1-1
size: NA
V: TRBV30
CDR3: CAWSVRDSSGAFF
DNA: TGTGCCTGGAGCGTACGGGACAGCTCCGGAGCTTTCTTT

D: NA
J: TRBJ1-1
size: NA
V: TRBV5-6
CDR3: CASSPEVQGRSGEAFF
DNA: TGTGCCAGCAGCCCTGAAGTCCAGGGCAGAAGTGGTGAAGCTTTCTTT

D: NA
J: TRBJ1-1
size: NA
V: TRBV19
CDR3: CASSINPRSTEAFF
DNA: TGTGCCAGTAGTATTAATCCTCGGAGCACTGAAGCTTTCTTT

D: TRBD1
J: TRBJ1-1
size: NA
V: TRBV9
CDR3: CASSKFRDRGTEAFF
DNA: TGTGCCAGCAGCAAATTCAGGGACAGGGGTACTGAAGCTTTCTTT

D: NA
J: TRBJ1-5
size: NA
V: TRBV29-1
CDR3: CSVEGTVGQPQHF
DNA: TGCAGCGTTGAAGGGACTGTGGGACAGCCCCAGCATTTT

D: NA
J: TRBJ2-1
size: NA
V: TRBV7-2
CDR3: CASSLGGDSSYNEQFF
DNA: TGTGCCAGCAGCTTAGGCGGGGATAGCTCCTACAATGAGCAGTTCTTC

D: TRBD2
J: TRBJ2-5
size: NA
V: TRBV18
CDR3: CASSPGTTTETQYF
DNA: TGTGCCAGCTCACCCGGGACTACAACTGAGACCCAGTACTTC

D: TRBD2
J: TRBJ2-1
size: NA
V: TRBV18
CDR3: CASSSGLVSYNEQFF
DNA: TGTGCCAGCTCATCTGGACTAGTCTCCTACAATGAGCAGTTCTTC

D: TRBD1
J: TRBJ1-2
size: NA
V: TRBV19
CDR3: CASSHLLGGTKGENYGYTF
DNA: TGTGCCAGTAGTCACCTACTAGGGGGCACGAAGGGTGAGAACTATGGCTACACCTTC

D: NA
J: TRBJ1-6
size: NA
V: TRBV7-3
CDR3: CASSLGPGYNSPLHF
DNA: TGTGCCAGCAGCTTAGGGCCAGGGTATAATTCACCCCTCCACTTT

D: TRBD2
J: TRBJ2-3
size: NA
V: TRBV7-3
CDR3: CASSLNGRAAGDTQYF
DNA: TGTGCCAGCAGCTTAAACGGGAGGGCCGCCGGAGATACGCAGTATTTT

D: NA
J: TRBJ1-4
size: NA
V: TRBV6-1
CDR3: CASSGSGSNEKLFF
DNA: TGTGCCAGCAGCGGGTCCGGGAGTAATGAAAAACTGTTTTTT